A single sample gave rise to the 17 T cell receptor beta chains below, sequenced in a study of CD8 T cells in ankylosing spondylitis. TCRdb ran MiXCR on the 5' RACE reads and lists one entry per CDR3 protein. This sample has fewer than 400,000 distinct CDR3 sequences; 14% to 15% occur once, and the top ten carry about 1%. The sequencing sample was made of blood, either unsorted or a sorted T cell fraction (not recorded which). The receptors come from a male donor with ankylosing spondylitis or in good health (not recorded which).

This clonotype has a count of ten or more. The V and J genes are TRBV18 and TRBJ1-1, with a possible D match to TRBD1 (5 bases). The CDR3 totals 13 residues. The germline gives CDR1 KGHSH, CDR2 LQKENI. Deletions cut 3 bases from V and 8 bases from J, with 13 bases between. CDR3 residues: CASSPGGDREAFF. DNA for the CDR3: TGTGCCAGCTCACCGGGCGGTGACAGAGAAGCTTTCTTT. Complete variable domain (other parts from reference TRBV18 and TRBJ1-1): NAGVMQNPRHLVRRRGQEARLRCSPMKGHSHVYWYRQLPEEGLKFMVYLQKENIIDESGMPKERFSAEFPKEGPSILRIQQVVRGDSAAYFCASSPGGDREAFFGQGTRLTVV.

The chain links TRBV9 to TRBJ2-1; tentatively, D is TRBD1 or TRBD2 (5 bases each). The CDR3 spans 16 residues. The V gene lost 2 bases and the J gene lost 0 bases, with 12 bases spanning the gap. Per the germline V gene, CDR1 is SGDLS and CDR2 is YYNGEE. CDR3: CASSVAGSNSYNEQFF. As DNA, the CDR3 is TGTGCCAGCAGCGTCGCAGGGAGTAACTCCTACAATGAGCAGTTCTTC. Combining the CDR3 with reference TRBV9 and TRBJ2-1 gives the whole variable domain DSGVTQTPKHLITATGQRVTLRCSPRSGDLSVYWYQQSLDQGLQFLIQYYNGEERAKGNILERFSAQQFPDLHSELNLSSLELGDSALYFCASSVAGSNSYNEQFFGPGTRLTVL.

The J gene is TRBJ2-7, the V gene TRBV30, with D possibly called TRBD1 or TRBD2 (6 bases each). V lost 0 bases, J lost 3 bases, and 12 bases lay in between. The CDR3 totals 14 residues. Germline CDR1 and CDR2: GTSNPN and SVGIG (reference sequence). Here the CDR3 DNA reads TGTGCCTGGAGTGTATCCGGGGGCGGCTACGAGCAGTACTTC. Translation gives CAWSVSGGGYEQYF.

This clonotype was detected only a few times. The chain couples TRBV12-3 or TRBV12-4 to TRBJ2-5, with 8 bases identical to TRBD2. This CDR3 contains 16 residues. After removal of 6 bases from V and 2 bases from J, the junction contained 11 bases not matched to a gene. The CDR3 spells CASSPRGLAGQETQYF. Written as DNA, the CDR3 is TGTGCCAGCAGCCCCAGAGGATTAGCGGGACAAGAGACCCAGTACTTC.

The chain recombines TRBV7-8 with TRBJ1-2; D is undetermined. Germline V gene sequence: CDR1 SGHVS, CDR2 FQNEAQ. Trimming stripped 1 base from V and 11 bases from J, with 8 bases between. The CDR3 runs to 11 residues. The CDR3 spells CASSLGGSYTF. DNA of the CDR3: TGTGCCAGCAGCTTAGGGGGATCGTACACCTTC.

This clonotype was counted only a few times. The CDR3 DNA is TGTGCCAGCAGTTCCCGGACAAGCTATGGCTACACCTTC. Protein sequence: CASSSRTSYGYTF. The chain is built from TRBV6-5 and TRBJ1-2; D is perhaps TRBD1 (5 bases). CDR1 is MNHEY and CDR2 is SVGAGI in the germline V gene. The CDR3 sequence is 13 residues long. V lost 4 bases and J 4 bases, leaving 10 bases between the germline ends.

This clonotype has a handful of counts. The chain uses TRBV15 and TRBJ2-1, with D perhaps TRBD2 (5 bases). The germline CDR1 and CDR2 sequences are LNHNV and YYDKDF (reference sequence). V lost 5 bases and J lost 9, with 23 bases in between. The CDR3 contains 16 residues. The CDR3 is CATSARASPGLAEQFF. DNA for the CDR3: TGTGCCACCAGCGCGAGGGCTAGCCCGGGGTTGGCTGAGCAGTTCTTC.

There are a few counts of this clonotype. This rearrangement joins TRBV29-1 to TRBJ2-1; either TRBD1 or TRBD2 may fit D (6 bases each). V was pared by 6 bases and J by 6 bases, with 24 bases between. The CDR3 totals 16 residues. The germline CDR1 and CDR2 sequences are SQVTM and ANQGSEA. The CDR3 spells CSVIWGAQSFFNEQFF. CDR3 nucleotides: TGCAGCGTCATTTGGGGGGCCCAGTCCTTCTTCAATGAGCAGTTCTTC.

This clonotype was observed a few times. The CDR3 coding sequence is TGTGCCAGCAGTTACTACGACAGCTCTGGAAACACCATATATTTT. Protein: CASSYYDSSGNTIYF. This sequence joins TRBV6-5 and TRBJ1-3, with a weak D call TRBD1 (5 bases). Trimming pared 1 base from V and 0 bases from J, leaving 7 bases between. CDR1 MNHEY and CDR2 SVGAGI come from the germline V gene. The CDR3 has 15 residues.

This clonotype was seen only a few times. The chain joins TRBV9 to TRBJ2-3, with 8 positions matching TRBD2. Germline CDR1 and CDR2: SGDLS and YYNGEE. The trim removed 7 bases at V and 0 bases at J, leaving 10 bases unmatched. The CDR3 covers 16 residues. CDR3 bases: TGTGCCAGCGCCTGGTCGACGGGAGGGAGCACAGATACGCAGTATTTT. This translates into CASAWSTGGSTDTQYF.

This clonotype occurred a few times. The chain uses TRBV29-1 and TRBJ1-5, with D unresolved. The CDR3 runs to 13 residues. Germline V CDR1 and CDR2: SQVTM, ANQGSEA. Trimming took off 2 bases at V and 8 bases at J, with 13 bases between the two ends. DNA for the CDR3: TGCAGCGTTGAAAACGGGGAGTTTAAGCCCCAGCATTTT. Translated, it gives CSVENGEFKPQHF. Complete variable domain (other parts from reference TRBV29-1 and TRBJ1-5): SAVISQKPSRDICQRGTSLTIQCQVDSQVTMMFWYRQQPGQSLTLIATANQGSEATYESGFVIDKFPISRPNLTFSTLTVSNMSPEDSSIYLCSVENGEFKPQHFGDGTRLSIL.

J is TRBJ1-1 and V is TRBV29-1, with TRBD1 matching over 8 bases. CDR3 length equals 13 residues. Trimming took 7 bases from V and 0 from J; bases not matched to a gene: 4. The V gene's germline CDR1 is SQVTM and CDR2 ANQGSEA. Here the CDR3 DNA reads TGCAGCGCCCTGACAGGGGTGAACACTGAAGCTTTCTTT. It yields the protein CSALTGVNTEAFF. The complete variable domain, with remaining parts taken from reference TRBV29-1 and TRBJ1-1, reads SAVISQKPSRDICQRGTSLTIQCQVDSQVTMMFWYRQQPGQSLTLIATANQGSEATYESGFVIDKFPISRPNLTFSTLTVSNMSPEDSSIYLCSALTGVNTEAFFGQGTRLTVV.

This clonotype was seen a few times. The CDR3 nucleotides read TGTGCCAGCTCACCCGACGGCGGGACAGGGGTCTTTGAAGCTTTCTTT. This encodes CASSPDGGTGVFEAFF. V usage is TRBV18 and J usage is TRBJ1-1; 10 nucleotides line up with TRBD1. Looked up from germline, CDR1 is KGHSH and CDR2 is LQKENI. The CDR3 extends over 16 amino acids. With 3 bases clipped from V and 7 bases from J, the junction kept 11 bases outside the gene matches.

A few counts support this clonotype. The J gene is TRBJ1-5, the V gene TRBV5-6; maybe TRBD1 (5 bases). V dropped 2 bases and J dropped 5 bases, with 17 bases sitting between them. This CDR3 is built from 16 residues. Germline CDR1 SGHDT, CDR2 YYEEEE. CDR3 DNA: TGTGCCAGCAGCTTTGGCGGCAGGGCCAGGGATCAGCCCCAGCATTTT. Translation gives CASSFGGRARDQPQHF.

V usage is TRBV5-1 and J usage is TRBJ2-5; 7 bases are a match to TRBD1. This CDR3 has 15 residues. Germline CDR1 and CDR2: SGHRS and YFSETQ. The V and J ends lost 5 bases and 4 bases, in that order; junction bases with no gene match: 11. The CDR3 protein is CASSPARGNRETQYF. CDR3 DNA sequence: TGCGCCAGCAGTCCTGCCAGGGGGAATAGAGAGACCCAGTACTTC.

This clonotype was seen a handful of times. The V call is TRBV5-1, the J call TRBJ1-2, with D unclear. The CDR3 is made up of 12 amino acids. V lost 7 bases to trimming and J lost 7 bases, with 14 bases between them. Germline lookup yields CDR1 SGHRS and CDR2 YFSETQ. The CDR3 region is CASGLTSSGYTF. The CDR3 nucleotides read TGCGCCAGCGGGTTAACAAGTTCTGGCTACACCTTC.

The gene calls are TRBV20-1 and TRBJ2-1; D call uncertain. The CDR3 is 12 amino acids. V was pared by 4 bases and J by 2 bases, with 6 bases between. Germline CDR1 is DFQATT and CDR2 is SNEGSKA (reference sequence). CDR3 coding DNA: TGCAGTGCTACCTCCGCCTACAATGAGCAGTTCTTC. This gives the protein CSATSAYNEQFF.